This T cell receptor (beta chain) is drawn from a study of spatial heterogeneity in lung cancer. This sample's time point: blood at routine non-recurrence follow-up after resection. Extraction of whole RNA from tumor, nontumor lung or frozen PBMC preceded unsorted sequencing. The CDR3 spans 13 residues. Trimming left V 11 bases short and J 6 bases short, with 16 bases between. Germline V gene sequence: CDR1 ENHRY, CDR2 SYGVKD. One entry per CDR3 protein results from TCRdb running MiXCR on the 5' RACE reads. The top ten clones hold 16% of a sample with around 120,000 distinct CDR3 sequences, 9% to 15% of them seen once. Ten or more counts support this clonotype.

The source was PBMCs, collected at follow-up. The J gene is TRBJ2-2, the V gene TRBV10-3; a weak D match, TRBD1 (6 bases). This receptor was taken from a male donor with early-stage non-small cell lung cancer. The CDR3: CAGRYREAGELFF. CDR3 DNA: TGTGCCGGGCGGTACAGGGAAGCCGGGGAGCTGTTTTTT.